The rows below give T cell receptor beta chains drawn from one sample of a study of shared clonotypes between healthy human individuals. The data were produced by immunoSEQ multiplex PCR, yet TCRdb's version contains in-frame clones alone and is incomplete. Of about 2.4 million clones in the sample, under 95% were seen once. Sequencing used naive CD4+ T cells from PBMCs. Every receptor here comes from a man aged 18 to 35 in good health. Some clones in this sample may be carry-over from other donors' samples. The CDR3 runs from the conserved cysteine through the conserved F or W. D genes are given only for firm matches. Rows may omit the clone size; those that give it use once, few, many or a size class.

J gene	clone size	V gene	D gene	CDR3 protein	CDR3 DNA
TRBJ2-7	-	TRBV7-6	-	CASSLVSGSYEQYF	TGTGCCAGCAGCTTAGTCTCAGGGTCCTACGAGCAGTACTTC
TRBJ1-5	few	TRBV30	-	CASTRGPQHF	TGTGCATCCACCCGGGGGCCCCAGCATTTT
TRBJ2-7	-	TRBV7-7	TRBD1	CASSPGPQGRSGEQYF	TGTGCCAGCAGCCCAGGCCCACAGGGGCGAAGTGGCGAGCAGTACTTC
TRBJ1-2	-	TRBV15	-	CATSPDRNYGYTF	TGTGCCACCAGCCCGGACAGAAACTATGGCTACACCTTC
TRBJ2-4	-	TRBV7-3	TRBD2	CASSGAGTSGNIQYF	TGTGCCAGCAGCGGGGCCGGGACTAGCGGAAACATTCAGTACTTC
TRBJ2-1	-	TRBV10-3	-	CAISESDSPGEQFF	TGTGCCATCAGTGAGTCAGACAGCCCAGGGGAGCAGTTCTTC
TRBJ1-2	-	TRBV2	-	CASSERGGQTNLNYGYTF	TGTGCCAGCAGTGAACGGGGAGGGCAGACTAACCTTAACTATGGCTACACCTTC
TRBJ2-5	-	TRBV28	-	CASTPIAVDQETQYF	TGTGCCAGCACCCCCATTGCCGTAGACCAAGAGACCCAGTACTTC
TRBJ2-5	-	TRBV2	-	CASSLLPAETQYF	TGTGCCAGCAGTTTACTACCTGCGGAGACCCAGTACTTC
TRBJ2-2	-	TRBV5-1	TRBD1	CASSSVGQGGTGELFF	TGCGCCAGCAGCTCGGTGGGACAGGGTGGCACCGGGGAGCTGTTTTTT
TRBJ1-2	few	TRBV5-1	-	CASSLQRDGYTF	TGCGCCAGCAGCTTGCAGCGGGATGGCTACACCTTC
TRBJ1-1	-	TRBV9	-	CASGRDLNTEAFF	TGTGCCAGCGGCAGGGATTTGAACACTGAAGCTTTCTTT
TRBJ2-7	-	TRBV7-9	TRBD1	CASSLTGTGVNEQYF	TGTGCCAGCAGCTTAACCGGGACAGGGGTCAACGAGCAGTACTTC
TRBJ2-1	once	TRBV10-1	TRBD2	CASSETTGLAGIDEQFF	TGCGCCAGCAGTGAGACTACGGGACTAGCGGGAATCGATGAGCAGTTCTTC
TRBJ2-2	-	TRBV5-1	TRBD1	CASKQGAPNTGELFF	TGCGCCAGCAAACAGGGGGCCCCGAACACCGGGGAGCTGTTTTTT
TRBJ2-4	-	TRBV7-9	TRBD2	CASSSPGGDKNIQYF	TGTGCCAGCAGCAGTCCGGGAGGAGACAAAAACATTCAGTACTTC
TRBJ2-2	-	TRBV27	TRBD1	CASSLGGQGAGELFF	TGTGCCAGCAGTTTAGGGGGACAGGGAGCCGGGGAGCTGTTTTTT
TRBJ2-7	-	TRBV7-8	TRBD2	CASSSGLAGVYEQYF	TGTGCCAGCAGCTCAGGACTAGCGGGAGTGTACGAGCAGTACTTC
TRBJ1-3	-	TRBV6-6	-	CASSPLLTASGNTIYF	TGTGCCAGCAGTCCCCTTCTAACAGCTTCTGGAAACACCATATATTTT
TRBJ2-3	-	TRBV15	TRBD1	CATSRDLGQGAGRTDTQYF	TGTGCCACCAGCAGAGATCTGGGACAGGGGGCCGGTAGGACAGATACGCAGTATTTT
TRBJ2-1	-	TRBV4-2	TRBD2	CASSRAGGNEQFF	TGTGCCAGCAGCCGGGCCGGGGGGAATGAGCAGTTCTTC
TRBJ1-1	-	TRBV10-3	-	CAISGGNTEAFF	TGTGCCATCAGTGGGGGCAACACTGAAGCTTTCTTT
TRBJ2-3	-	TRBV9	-	CASSVAPVNTDTQYF	TGTGCCAGCAGCGTAGCACCTGTTAACACAGATACGCAGTATTTT
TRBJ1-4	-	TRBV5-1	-	CASSLAQNEKLFF	TGCGCCAGCAGCTTGGCTCAGAATGAAAAACTGTTTTTT
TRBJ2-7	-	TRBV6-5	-	CATRAYLSYEQYF	TGTGCTACGAGGGCCTACCTTTCCTACGAGCAGTACTTC
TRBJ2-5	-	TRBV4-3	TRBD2	CASSQRASGRAGPGETQYF	TGCGCCAGCAGCCAACGTGCTAGCGGGAGGGCGGGGCCGGGAGAGACCCAGTACTTC
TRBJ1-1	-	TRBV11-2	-	CASSLAQLEAFF	TGTGCCAGCAGCTTAGCGCAGCTTGAAGCTTTCTTT
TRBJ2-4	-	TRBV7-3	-	CASSLNGIKGNIQYF	TGTGCCAGCAGCTTAAACGGGATTAAAGGGAACATTCAGTACTTC
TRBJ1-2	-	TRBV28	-	CASSPETLRGYTF	TGTGCCAGCAGTCCAGAGACACTGCGAGGCTACACCTTC
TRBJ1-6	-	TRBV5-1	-	CASSDGATAYSPLHF	TGCGCCAGCAGCGACGGGGCCACCGCGTATTCACCCCTCCACTTT
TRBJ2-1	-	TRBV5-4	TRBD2	CASSFIGSGTTPSYNEQFF	TGTGCCAGCAGCTTTATCGGTAGCGGGACTACGCCCTCCTACAATGAGCAGTTCTTC
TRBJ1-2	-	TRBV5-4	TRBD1	CASRRDSYYGYTF	TGTGCCAGCAGGCGGGACAGCTACTATGGCTACACCTTC
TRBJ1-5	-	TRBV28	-	CASSSWKEGYSGNQPQHF	TGTGCCAGCAGTTCCTGGAAGGAGGGTTATAGTGGCAATCAGCCCCAGCATTTT
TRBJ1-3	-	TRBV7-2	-	CASSLGIYSGNTIYF	TGTGCCAGCAGCTTAGGAATTTACTCTGGAAACACCATATATTTT
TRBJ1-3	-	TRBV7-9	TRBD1	CASRLGTGLNSGNTIYF	TGTGCCAGCAGGCTTGGGACAGGTTTGAACTCTGGAAACACCATATATTTT
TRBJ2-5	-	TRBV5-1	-	CASSLFSGQETQYF	TGCGCCAGCAGCTTGTTTTCGGGACAAGAGACCCAGTACTTC
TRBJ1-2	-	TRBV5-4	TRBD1	CASSPTGGVGGYTF	TGTGCCAGCAGCCCGACAGGGGGCGTTGGTGGCTACACCTTC
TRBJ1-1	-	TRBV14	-	CASTPRRVNTEAFF	TGTGCCAGCACCCCGCGACGGGTGAACACTGAAGCTTTCTTT
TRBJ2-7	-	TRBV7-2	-	CASSLEGGAYEQYF	TGTGCCAGCAGCTTAGAGGGCGGCGCCTACGAGCAGTACTTC